These 6 T cell receptor beta chains were sequenced from one sample in a study of T cells in Graves' hyperthyroidism and ophthalmopathy. Amplification of TCR beta CDR3 regions was performed using RNA transcripts as template. The TCR CDR3 was amplified in a first-round RT-PCR using the HTBI primer set. TCRdb reanalysed the multiplex PCR reads using MiXCR and keeps one entry per CDR3 protein. The table shows 600,000 to 750,000 distinct CDR3 sequences, with roughly 17% occurring only once. The sequenced sample consisted of blood. Receptors were obtained from a man over 45 with Graves' hyperthyroidism.

This rearrangement joins TRBV7-3 to TRBJ1-2; a possible D gene is TRBD1 (5 bases). The V and J ends lost 5 bases and 8 bases respectively, with 15 bases between them. The germline gives CDR1 SGHTA, CDR2 FQGTGA. The CDR3 is made up of 13 amino acids. CDR3 amino acids: CASSPTGREGYTF. CDR3 coding DNA: TGTGCCAGCAGCCCCACGGGGCGGGAAGGCTACACCTTC.

The chain joins TRBV24-1 to TRBJ2-2; D unclear. The CDR3 has 13 residues. V was cut by 3 bases and J by 8 bases, with 9 bases left in between. CDR1 is KGHDR, CDR2 SFDVKD, per germline. The CDR3 DNA sequence: TGTGCCACCAGTGATCACTCACGGGGGGAGCTGTTTTTT. Protein: CATSDHSRGELFF.

The V and J genes are TRBV28 and TRBJ1-2; D is unclear. This CDR3 spans 14 amino acids. Germline V gene lookup returns CDR1 MDHEN and CDR2 SYDVKM. Deletions cut 10 bases from V and 9 bases from J, with 24 bases between. The CDR3 spells CATCRRAVLYSYTF. DNA of the CDR3: TGTGCCACCTGTAGAAGGGCGGTCCTTTATAGCTACACCTTC.

At least ten counts were recorded for this clonotype. CDR3 coding DNA: TGTGCCTGGAGTGTAGGGGCTAGCACAGATACGCAGTATTTT. Translating gives CAWSVGASTDTQYF. The chain combines TRBV30 with TRBJ2-3; the D gene is possibly TRBD1 (5 bases). The CDR3 spans 14 residues. Trimming took off 0 bases at V and 0 bases at J, with 7 bases between the two ends. From germline, CDR1 is GTSNPN and CDR2 SVGIG (reference sequence).

This sequence joins TRBV6-1 and TRBJ2-1, with unresolved D. The length of the CDR3 is 13 residues. Per germline, CDR1 MNHNS and CDR2 SASEGT. Trimming took off 1 base at V and 9 bases at J, with 10 bases between the two ends. DNA for the CDR3: TGTGCCAGCAGTGAAGAGCAGTGGAGTGAGCAGTTCTTC. It codes for CASSEEQWSEQFF.

Many counts were recorded for this clonotype. V is TRBV11-2 and J is TRBJ2-3; D is undetermined. V lost 7 bases and J lost 5, with 7 bases in between. From germline, CDR1 is SGHAT and CDR2 FQNNGV. This CDR3 is built from 11 residues. The CDR3 DNA reads TGTGCCAGCACCCGTGGAGATACGCAGTATTTT. Its protein is CASTRGDTQYF.